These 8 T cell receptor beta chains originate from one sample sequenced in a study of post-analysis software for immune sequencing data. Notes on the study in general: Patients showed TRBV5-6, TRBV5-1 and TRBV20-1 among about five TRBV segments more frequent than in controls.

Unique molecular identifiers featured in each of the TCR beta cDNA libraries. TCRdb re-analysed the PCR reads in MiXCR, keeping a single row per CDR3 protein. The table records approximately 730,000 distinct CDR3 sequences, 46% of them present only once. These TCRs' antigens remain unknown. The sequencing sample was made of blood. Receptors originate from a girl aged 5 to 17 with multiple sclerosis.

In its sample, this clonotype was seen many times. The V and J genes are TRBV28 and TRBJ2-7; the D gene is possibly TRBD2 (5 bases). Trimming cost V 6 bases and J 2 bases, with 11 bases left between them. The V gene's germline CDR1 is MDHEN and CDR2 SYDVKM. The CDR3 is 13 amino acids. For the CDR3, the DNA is TGTGCCAGCAGCCTAAGCGGACCCTACGAGCAGTACTTC. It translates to CASSLSGPYEQYF.

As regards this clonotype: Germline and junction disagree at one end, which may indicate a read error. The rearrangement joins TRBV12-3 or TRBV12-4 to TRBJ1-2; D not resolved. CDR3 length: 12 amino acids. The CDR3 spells CASAEYGYGCTF. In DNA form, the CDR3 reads TGTGCCAGCGCTGAGTACGGCTATGGCTGCACCTTC.

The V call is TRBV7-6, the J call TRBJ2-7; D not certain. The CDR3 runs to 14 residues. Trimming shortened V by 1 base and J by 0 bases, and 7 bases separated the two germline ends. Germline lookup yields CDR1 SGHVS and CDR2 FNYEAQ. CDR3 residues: CASSLGRISYEQYF. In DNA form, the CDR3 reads TGTGCCAGCAGCTTAGGTCGCATCTCCTACGAGCAGTACTTC. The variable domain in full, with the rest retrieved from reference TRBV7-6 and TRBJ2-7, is GAGVSQSPRYKVTKRGQDVALRCDPISGHVSLYWYRQALGQGPEFLTYFNYEAQQDKSGLPNDRFSAERPEGSISTLTIQRTEQRDSAMYRCASSLGRISYEQYFGPGTRLTVT.

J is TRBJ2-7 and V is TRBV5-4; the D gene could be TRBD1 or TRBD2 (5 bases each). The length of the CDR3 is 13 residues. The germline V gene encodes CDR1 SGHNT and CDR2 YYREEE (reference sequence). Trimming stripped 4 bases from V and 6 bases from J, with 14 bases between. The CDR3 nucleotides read TGTGCCAGCAGCCCTGCTGGGGGAATCGAGCAGTACTTC. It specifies CASSPAGGIEQYF.

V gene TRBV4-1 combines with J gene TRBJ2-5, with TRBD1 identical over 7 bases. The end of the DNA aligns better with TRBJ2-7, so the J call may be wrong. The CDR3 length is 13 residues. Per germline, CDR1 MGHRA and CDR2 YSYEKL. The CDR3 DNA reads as TGCGCCAGCGGGACAGTAGGGTGGGACGAGCAGTACTTC. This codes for CASGTVGWDEQYF.

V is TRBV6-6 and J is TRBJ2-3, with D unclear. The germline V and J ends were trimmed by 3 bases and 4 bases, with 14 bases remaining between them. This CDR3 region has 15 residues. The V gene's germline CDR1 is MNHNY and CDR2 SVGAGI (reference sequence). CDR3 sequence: CASSYRSNRADTQYF. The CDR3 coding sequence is TGTGCCAGCAGTTATAGGTCGAACAGAGCAGATACGCAGTATTTT.

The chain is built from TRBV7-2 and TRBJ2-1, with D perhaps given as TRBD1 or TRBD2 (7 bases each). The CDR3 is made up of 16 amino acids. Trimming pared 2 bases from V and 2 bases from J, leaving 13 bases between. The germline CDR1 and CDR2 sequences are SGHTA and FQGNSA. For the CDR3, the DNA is TGTGCCAGCAGCTTAAGCGGGACAGCTACCTACAATGAGCAGTTCTTC. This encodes CASSLSGTATYNEQFF.

The CDR3 sequence: CASSLSGSGYNEQFF. CDR3 DNA sequence: TGTGCCAGCAGCCTTAGCGGGAGCGGGTACAATGAGCAGTTCTTC. V and J are TRBV6-2 or TRBV6-3 and TRBJ2-1; TRBD2 matches 9 bases. Trimming took 6 bases from V and 4 from J; bases not matched to a gene: 7. The germline gives CDR1 MNHEY, CDR2 SVGEGT. This CDR3 contains 15 residues.